The 6 T cell receptor beta chains below come from one sample, sequenced in a study of T-cell memory formation after mild COVID-19. TCRdb analysed the 5' RACE reads with MiXCR anew, one entry per CDR3 protein. The top ten clones hold around 20% of a sample with 300,000 to 350,000 distinct CDR3 sequences, just under 20% of them seen once. The sequenced sample consisted of PBMCs or a T cell subset sorted from them (not recorded which). These receptors all stem from a man between 18 and 29 years old who had mild COVID-19 (a few samples of this study predate the infection). Cell type and time point are not known.

The gene calls are TRBV27 and TRBJ1-5; 7 nucleotides agree with TRBD1. The V gene end was trimmed by 5 bases and the J gene end by 1 base; junction bases not matched to a gene: 5. This CDR3 is built from 15 residues. The V gene's germline CDR1 is MNHEY and CDR2 SMNVEV (reference sequence). CDR3 amino acids: CASSHSTGSNQPQHF. CDR3 DNA sequence: TGTGCCAGCAGTCACTCGACAGGGAGCAATCAGCCCCAGCATTTT.

There are a few counts of this clonotype. The chain links TRBV14 to TRBJ2-7; 11 nucleotides align to TRBD1. The V gene's germline CDR1 is SGHDN and CDR2 FVKESK. Unmatched junction bases numbered 5, after V lost 3 bases and J lost 4 bases. The CDR3 totals 15 residues. The CDR3 sequence is CASSQGQGVRYEQYF. The DNA of the CDR3 is TGTGCCAGCAGCCAGGGACAGGGGGTAAGGTACGAGCAGTACTTC.

The genes are TRBV29-1 and TRBJ1-2, with TRBD1 matching 7 bases. The germline CDR1 and CDR2 sequences are SQVTM and ANQGSEA. The V gene end was trimmed by 7 bases and the J gene end by 8 bases; junction bases not matched to a gene: 7. CDR3 length equals 11 residues. CDR3 protein: CSATGQPGYTF. The CDR3 DNA reads TGCAGCGCCACGGGACAGCCGGGCTACACCTTC.

The chain links TRBV7-3 to TRBJ2-3; 10 nucleotides match TRBD1. Trimming removed 4 bases from V and 3 bases from J; junction bases left unmatched: 4. Germline CDR1 is SGHTA and CDR2 is FQGTGA. This CDR3 is built from 15 residues. CDR3 sequence (DNA): TGTGCCAGCAGCTCCCGGACAGGGGGGACAGATACGCAGTATTTT. Encoded protein: CASSSRTGGTDTQYF. Based on the CDR3 plus reference TRBV7-3 and TRBJ2-3, the full variable domain is GAGVSQTPSNKVTEKGKYVELRCDPISGHTALYWYRQSLGQGPEFLIYFQGTGAADDSGLPNDRFFAVRPEGSVSTLKIQRTERGDSAVYLCASSSRTGGTDTQYFGPGTRLTVL.

Only a few counts were recorded for this clonotype. A read error may produce the germline difference seen at one junction end. The chain employs TRBV4-2 and TRBJ2-7; D might be TRBD1 (6 bases). Germline V gene data show CDR1 as LGHNA and CDR2 as YNFKEQ. The CDR3 runs to 13 residues. CDR3 sequence reads: CASSLERGSGVSF. The DNA of the CDR3 is TGTGCCAGCAGCTTAGAGAGAGGATCAGGGGTTTCTTTC.

This clonotype was seen a handful of times. This sequence joins TRBV5-1 and TRBJ2-7; D might be TRBD2 (5 bases). This CDR3 comprises 14 residues. Germline V CDR1 and CDR2: SGHRS, YFSETQ. V dropped 4 bases and J dropped 5 bases, with 16 bases sitting between them. CDR3 sequence: CASSARQFGDEQYF. In nucleotides, the CDR3 is TGCGCCAGCAGCGCACGGCAGTTCGGGGACGAGCAGTACTTC.